This T cell receptor beta chain was sequenced for a study of blood T cell repertoires in COVID-19. Background on the study: COVID-19 samples, acute and convalescent, were from the United States, Italy and Spain.

In its sample, this clone was seen once. Sequencing used immunoSEQ multiplex PCR; TCRdb keeps in-frame clones, though not all of them. Here the sample spans some 240,000 clones, 90% being singletons. Enrolment of Seattle patients took place during active infection, and they were followed longitudinally. Germline assignment: CDR1 SGHNT and CDR2 YYREEE (reference sequence). The CDR3 contains 15 residues. V lost 4 bases to trimming and J lost 7 bases, with 21 bases between them. Sequencing used peripheral blood. The V and J genes are TRBV5-4 and TRBJ2-7, with a tentative D call TRBD1 (6 bases). The sequence derives from a woman aged 55-70 years with COVID-19, enrolled during active disease. CDR3 sequence: CASSAGVLTGREQYF. DNA for the CDR3: TGTGCCAGCAGCGCCGGAGTTCTCACAGGGCGGGAGCAGTACTTC.